This entry describes one T cell receptor beta chain. The sample contains more than one DNA sequence encoding this CDR3. The protocol was immunoSEQ multiplex PCR, while the TCRdb copy is restricted to in-frame clones and leaves out a portion. There are about 200,000 clones in the sample; almost 85% occur only once, and 2% to 3% lies in the top ten. The data were obtained in a study of blood T cell repertoires in COVID-19. Source material: peripheral blood. The receptor was isolated from a woman aged 70-85 years with COVID-19, enrolled during active disease.

The CDR3 DNA sequence: TGTGCCAGCAGCCTAGACAGGAACTATGGCTACACCTTC. Translating it yields CASSLDRNYGYTF. The chain couples TRBV6-5 to TRBJ1-2, with D perhaps matching TRBD1 (6 bases). The ends were cut back, 6 bases at V and 2 bases at J, with 10 bases in the middle. The CDR3 covers 13 residues. Germline V gene sequence: CDR1 MNHEY, CDR2 SVGAGI.